Listed below are T cell receptor beta chains from one sample, sequenced in a study of T cell repertoires in cytomegalovirus infection. TCRdb re-called the reads through MiXCR, storing one row per CDR3 protein. The data hold some 390,000 distinct CDR3 sequences, with roughly 20% observed a single time. Sequencing was carried out using PBMCs. All receptors derive from a human donor in good health (CMV status not recorded). Some clones in this sample may be carry-over from other donors' samples. Both conserved end residues are part of each CDR3. The D gene is left open where the match is weak. Clone size is stated in some rows and not others, as once, few, many or a class when expanded.

size: many
V: TRBV7-8
J: TRBJ2-7
D: .
CDR3: CASSFNRGARGRFYEQYF
DNA: TGTGCCAGCAGCTTCAATCGGGGAGCTAGGGGGAGATTCTACGAGCAGTACTTC

size: many
V: TRBV12-3/TRBV12-4
J: TRBJ1-2
D: .
CDR3: CASSPPEGLRTNYGYTF
DNA: TGTGCCAGCTCACCCCCAGAGGGGCTCCGTACTAACTATGGCTACACCTTC

size: .
V: TRBV24-1
J: TRBJ1-5
D: TRBD1
CDR3: CATSDVDREDNQPQHF
DNA: TGTGCCACCAGTGATGTAGACAGGGAAGACAATCAGCCCCAGCATTTT

size: many
V: TRBV12-3/TRBV12-4
J: TRBJ1-2
D: .
CDR3: CASSLRADPHF
DNA: TGTGCCAGCAGTTTAAGGGCAGACCCGCACTTC

size: many
V: TRBV28
J: TRBJ1-2
D: .
CDR3: CASSFLGEQYGYTF
DNA: TGTGCCAGCAGTTTTCTGGGAGAACAATATGGCTACACCTTC

size: many
V: TRBV7-2
J: TRBJ1-2
D: .
CDR3: CASSPLGRGSYGYTF
DNA: TGTGCCAGCAGCCCGCTCGGGAGGGGAAGCTATGGCTACACCTTC

size: few
V: TRBV5-4
J: TRBJ2-7
D: .
CDR3: CASSLGSRPDYEQYF
DNA: TGTGCCAGCAGCTTGGGGTCCAGGCCGGACTACGAGCAGTACTTC

size: .
V: TRBV12-3/TRBV12-4
J: TRBJ2-1
D: TRBD2
CDR3: CASTGGGSYYNEQFF
DNA: TGTGCCAGCACCGGCGGGGGAAGTTACTACAATGAGCAGTTCTTC

size: few
V: TRBV7-9
J: TRBJ2-3
D: .
CDR3: CASSLDTWGTQYF
DNA: TGTGCCAGCAGCTTAGATACCTGGGGTACGCAGTATTTT

size: many
V: TRBV5-4
J: TRBJ2-1
D: .
CDR3: CASSFPGQYNEQFF
DNA: TGTGCCAGCAGCTTCCCGGGACAATACAATGAGCAGTTCTTC

size: .
V: TRBV28
J: TRBJ1-5
D: .
CDR3: CASSFRGVLSYLEEPQHF
DNA: TGTGCCAGCAGTTTCAGGGGCGTCTTGTCGTATCTGGAGGAGCCCCAGCATTTT

size: few
V: TRBV15
J: TRBJ1-5
D: TRBD1
CDR3: CATSSGTGYYSNQPQHF
DNA: TGTGCCACCAGCAGCGGGACAGGGTATTATAGCAATCAGCCCCAGCATTTT

size: .
V: TRBV20-1
J: TRBJ1-2
D: .
CDR3: CSATKDSNYGYTF
DNA: TGCAGTGCCACAAAGGACAGTAACTATGGCTACACCTTC

size: .
V: TRBV12-3/TRBV12-4
J: TRBJ2-5
D: .
CDR3: CASSLFQGGKETQYF
DNA: TGTGCCAGCAGTTTGTTTCAGGGGGGAAAAGAGACCCAGTACTTC

size: few
V: TRBV19
J: TRBJ2-5
D: TRBD2
CDR3: CASSSHRLAEETQYF
DNA: TGTGCCAGTAGTTCGCACCGACTAGCAGAAGAGACCCAGTACTTC

size: few
V: TRBV19
J: TRBJ1-1
D: .
CDR3: CASSRQDLGTEAFF
DNA: TGTGCCAGTAGCCGACAGGACCTCGGGACTGAAGCTTTCTTT

size: .
V: TRBV2
J: TRBJ1-5
D: .
CDR3: CASCWSGDQPQHF
DNA: TGTGCCAGCTGTTGGTCCGGGGACCAGCCCCAGCATTTT

size: .
V: TRBV4-1
J: TRBJ1-6
D: TRBD1
CDR3: CASSHGTGTYNSPLHF
DNA: TGCGCCAGCAGCCACGGGACAGGAACCTATAATTCACCCCTCCACTTT

size: many
V: TRBV5-6
J: TRBJ2-5
D: .
CDR3: CASSLGGLQETQYF
DNA: TGTGCCAGCAGCTTGGGTGGGTTACAAGAGACCCAGTACTTC

size: .
V: TRBV20-1
J: TRBJ2-1
D: .
CDR3: CSAVGRLNEQFF
DNA: TGCAGTGCTGTAGGCCGACTCAATGAGCAGTTCTTC

size: many
V: TRBV6-5
J: TRBJ2-5
D: .
CDR3: CASTGWGGAGQETQYF
DNA: TGTGCCAGCACCGGCTGGGGGGGCGCAGGCCAAGAGACCCAGTACTTC

size: few
V: TRBV19
J: TRBJ2-5
D: .
CDR3: CASSMQEGETQYF
DNA: TGTGCCAGTAGTATGCAGGAGGGAGAGACCCAGTACTTC